This entry concerns a single T cell receptor (beta chain). Germline-derived CDR1 and CDR2 are MNHNY and SVGAGI (reference sequence). The CDR3 totals 16 residues. Germline trimming cut 5 bases from V and 0 bases from J; bases unmatched to any gene: 5. This specimen belongs to a study of blood T cell repertoires in COVID-19. Study-wide background: T cells, B-cell-depleted T cells, or PBMCs supplied cDNA or gDNA.

Per the original data handling: Researchers report that nucleated cell counts were estimated from reference gene primer amplification. Measured with immunoSEQ multiplex PCR; TCRdb has only the in-frame clones, and not every one. That table supplies the V and J calls and clone size; D and trimming were determined from the DNA. In the table there are about 50,000 clones, about 88% of which are singletons. The chain has TRBV6-6 and TRBJ2-2; 8 bases map to TRBD2. What was sequenced was peripheral blood. The receptor was derived from a human donor in a cohort sampled during active COVID-19. The CDR3 region is CASSNSGGTNTGELFF. The CDR3 DNA is TGTGCCAGCAGTAACAGCGGGGGTACGAACACCGGGGAGCTGTTTTTT.